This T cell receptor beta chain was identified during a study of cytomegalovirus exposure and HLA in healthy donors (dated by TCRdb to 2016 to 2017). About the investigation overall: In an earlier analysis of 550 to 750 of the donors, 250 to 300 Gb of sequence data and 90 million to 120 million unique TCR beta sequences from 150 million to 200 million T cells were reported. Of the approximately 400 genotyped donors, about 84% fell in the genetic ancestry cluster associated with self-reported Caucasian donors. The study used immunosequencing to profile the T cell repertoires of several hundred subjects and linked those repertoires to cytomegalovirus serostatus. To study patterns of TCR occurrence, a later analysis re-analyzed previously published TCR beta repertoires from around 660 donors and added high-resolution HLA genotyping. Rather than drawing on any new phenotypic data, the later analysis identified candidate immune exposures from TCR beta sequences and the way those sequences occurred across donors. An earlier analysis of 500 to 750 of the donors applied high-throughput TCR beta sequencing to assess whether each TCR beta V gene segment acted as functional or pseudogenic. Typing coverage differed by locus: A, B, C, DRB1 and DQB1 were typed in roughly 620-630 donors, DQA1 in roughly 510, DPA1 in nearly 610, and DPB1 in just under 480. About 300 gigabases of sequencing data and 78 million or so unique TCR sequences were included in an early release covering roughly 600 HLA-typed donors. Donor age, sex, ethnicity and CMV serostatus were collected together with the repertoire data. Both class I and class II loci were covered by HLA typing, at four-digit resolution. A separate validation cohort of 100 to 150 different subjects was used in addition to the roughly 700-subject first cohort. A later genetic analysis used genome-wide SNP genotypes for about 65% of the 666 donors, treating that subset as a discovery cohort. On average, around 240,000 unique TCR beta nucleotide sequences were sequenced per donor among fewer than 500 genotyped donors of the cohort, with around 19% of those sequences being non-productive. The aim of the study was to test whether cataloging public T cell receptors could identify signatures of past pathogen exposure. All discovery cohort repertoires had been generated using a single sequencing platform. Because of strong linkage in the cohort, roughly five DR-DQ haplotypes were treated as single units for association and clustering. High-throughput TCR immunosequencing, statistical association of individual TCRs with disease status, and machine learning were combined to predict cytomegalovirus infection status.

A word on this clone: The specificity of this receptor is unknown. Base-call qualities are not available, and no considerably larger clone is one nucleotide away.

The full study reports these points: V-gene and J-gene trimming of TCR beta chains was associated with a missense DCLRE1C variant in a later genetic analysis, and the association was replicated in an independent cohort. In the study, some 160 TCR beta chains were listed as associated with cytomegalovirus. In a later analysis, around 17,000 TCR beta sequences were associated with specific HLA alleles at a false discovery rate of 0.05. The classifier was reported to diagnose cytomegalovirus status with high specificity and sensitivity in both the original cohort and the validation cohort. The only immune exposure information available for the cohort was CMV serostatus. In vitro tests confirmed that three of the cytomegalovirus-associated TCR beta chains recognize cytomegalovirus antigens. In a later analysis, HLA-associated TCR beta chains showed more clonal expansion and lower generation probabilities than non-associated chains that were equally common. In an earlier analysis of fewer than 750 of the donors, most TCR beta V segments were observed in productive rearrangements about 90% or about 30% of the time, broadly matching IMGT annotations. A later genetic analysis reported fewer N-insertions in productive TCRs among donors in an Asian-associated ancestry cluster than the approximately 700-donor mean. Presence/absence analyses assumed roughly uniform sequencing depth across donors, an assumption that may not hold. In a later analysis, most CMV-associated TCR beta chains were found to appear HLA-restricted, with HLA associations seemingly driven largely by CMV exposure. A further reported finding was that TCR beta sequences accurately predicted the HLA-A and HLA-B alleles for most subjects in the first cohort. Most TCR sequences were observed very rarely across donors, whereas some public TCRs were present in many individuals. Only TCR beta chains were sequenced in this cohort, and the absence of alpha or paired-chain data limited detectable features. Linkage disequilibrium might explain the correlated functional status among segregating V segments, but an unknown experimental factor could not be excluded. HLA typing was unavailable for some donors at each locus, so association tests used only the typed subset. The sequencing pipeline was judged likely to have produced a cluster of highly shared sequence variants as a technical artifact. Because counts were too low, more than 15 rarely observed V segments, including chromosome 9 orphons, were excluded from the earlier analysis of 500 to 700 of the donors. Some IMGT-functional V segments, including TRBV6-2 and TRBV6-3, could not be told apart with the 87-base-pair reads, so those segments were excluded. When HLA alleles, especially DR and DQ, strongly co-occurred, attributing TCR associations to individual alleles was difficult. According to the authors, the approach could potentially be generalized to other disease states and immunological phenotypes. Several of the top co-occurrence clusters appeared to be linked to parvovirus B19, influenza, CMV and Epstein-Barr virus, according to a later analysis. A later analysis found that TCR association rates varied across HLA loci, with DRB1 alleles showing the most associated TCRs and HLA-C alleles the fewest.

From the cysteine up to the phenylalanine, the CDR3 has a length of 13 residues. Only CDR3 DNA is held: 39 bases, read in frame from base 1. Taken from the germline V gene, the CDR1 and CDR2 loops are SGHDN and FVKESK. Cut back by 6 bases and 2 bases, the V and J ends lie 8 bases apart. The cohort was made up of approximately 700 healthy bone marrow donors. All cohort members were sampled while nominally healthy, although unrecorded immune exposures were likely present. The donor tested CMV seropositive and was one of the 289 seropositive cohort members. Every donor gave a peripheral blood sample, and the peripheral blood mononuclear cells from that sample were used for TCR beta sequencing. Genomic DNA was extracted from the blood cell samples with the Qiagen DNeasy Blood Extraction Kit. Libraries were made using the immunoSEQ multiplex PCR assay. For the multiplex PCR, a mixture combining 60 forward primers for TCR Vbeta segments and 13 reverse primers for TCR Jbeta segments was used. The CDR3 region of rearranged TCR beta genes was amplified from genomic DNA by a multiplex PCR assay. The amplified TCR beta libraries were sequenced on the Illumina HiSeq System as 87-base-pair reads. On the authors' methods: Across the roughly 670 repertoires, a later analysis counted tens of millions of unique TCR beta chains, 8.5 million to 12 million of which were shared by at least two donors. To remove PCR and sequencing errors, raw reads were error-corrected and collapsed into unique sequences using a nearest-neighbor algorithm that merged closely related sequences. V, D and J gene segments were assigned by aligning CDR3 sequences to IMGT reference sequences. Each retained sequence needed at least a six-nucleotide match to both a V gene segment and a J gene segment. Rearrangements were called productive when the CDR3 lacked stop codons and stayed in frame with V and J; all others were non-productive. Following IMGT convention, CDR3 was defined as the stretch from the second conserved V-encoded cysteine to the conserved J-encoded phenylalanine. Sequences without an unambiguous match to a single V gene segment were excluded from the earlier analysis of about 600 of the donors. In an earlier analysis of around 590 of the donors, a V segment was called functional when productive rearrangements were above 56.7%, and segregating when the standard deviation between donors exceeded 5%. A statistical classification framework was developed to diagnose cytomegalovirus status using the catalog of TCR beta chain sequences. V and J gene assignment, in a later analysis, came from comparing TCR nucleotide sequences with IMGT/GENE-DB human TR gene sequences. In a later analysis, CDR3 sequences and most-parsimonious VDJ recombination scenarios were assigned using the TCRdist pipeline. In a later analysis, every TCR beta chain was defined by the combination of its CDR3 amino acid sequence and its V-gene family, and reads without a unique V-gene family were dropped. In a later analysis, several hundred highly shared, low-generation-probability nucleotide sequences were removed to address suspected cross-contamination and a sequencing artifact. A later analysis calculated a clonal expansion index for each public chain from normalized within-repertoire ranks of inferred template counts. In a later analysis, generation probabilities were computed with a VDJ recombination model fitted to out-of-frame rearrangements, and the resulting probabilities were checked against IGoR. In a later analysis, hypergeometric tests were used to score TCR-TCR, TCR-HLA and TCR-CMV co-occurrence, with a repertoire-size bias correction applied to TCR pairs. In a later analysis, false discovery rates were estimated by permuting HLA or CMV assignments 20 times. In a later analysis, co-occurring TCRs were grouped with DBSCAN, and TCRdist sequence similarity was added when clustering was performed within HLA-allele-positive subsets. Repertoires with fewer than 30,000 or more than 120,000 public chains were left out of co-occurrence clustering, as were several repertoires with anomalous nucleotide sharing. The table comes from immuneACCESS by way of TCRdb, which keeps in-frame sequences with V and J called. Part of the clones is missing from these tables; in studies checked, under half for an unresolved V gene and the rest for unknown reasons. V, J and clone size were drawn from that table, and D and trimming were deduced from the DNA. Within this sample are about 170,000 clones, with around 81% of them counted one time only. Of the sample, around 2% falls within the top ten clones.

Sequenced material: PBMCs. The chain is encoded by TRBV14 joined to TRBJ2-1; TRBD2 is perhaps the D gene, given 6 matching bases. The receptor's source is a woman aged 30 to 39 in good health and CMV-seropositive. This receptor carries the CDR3 CASSWTTYNEQFF. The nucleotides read TGTGCCAGCAGTTGGACTACCTACAATGAGCAGTTCTTC.